This T cell receptor (beta chain) was captured in a study of blood T cells in healthy people across ages. General study results and limits: Strong correlation linked observed beta diversity and percent naive T cells.

Turning to this clonotype: The target antigen is unknown.

PCR was performed a second time for roughly 7 to 11 cycles using a sample-barcoded 5' primer and a J-beta primer mix. TCRdb independently ran MiXCR on the 5' RACE reads; one entry per CDR3 protein. The sample includes hundreds of thousands of distinct CDR3 sequences, about half of them seen just once. Per the germline V gene, CDR1 is SGHTA and CDR2 is FQGTGA. CDR3 size: 15 residues. The chain combines TRBV7-3 with TRBJ2-5, with unresolved D. The better agreement between TRBJ2-7 and the DNA end casts doubt on the J call. Sequencing was carried out using blood. The receptor was derived from a woman aged 60-75 years in good health. The chain's CDR3 is CASSLQPGYSYEQYF. In nucleotides, the CDR3 is TGTGCCAGCAGCTTACAACCGGGTTACTCCTACGAGCAGTACTTC.